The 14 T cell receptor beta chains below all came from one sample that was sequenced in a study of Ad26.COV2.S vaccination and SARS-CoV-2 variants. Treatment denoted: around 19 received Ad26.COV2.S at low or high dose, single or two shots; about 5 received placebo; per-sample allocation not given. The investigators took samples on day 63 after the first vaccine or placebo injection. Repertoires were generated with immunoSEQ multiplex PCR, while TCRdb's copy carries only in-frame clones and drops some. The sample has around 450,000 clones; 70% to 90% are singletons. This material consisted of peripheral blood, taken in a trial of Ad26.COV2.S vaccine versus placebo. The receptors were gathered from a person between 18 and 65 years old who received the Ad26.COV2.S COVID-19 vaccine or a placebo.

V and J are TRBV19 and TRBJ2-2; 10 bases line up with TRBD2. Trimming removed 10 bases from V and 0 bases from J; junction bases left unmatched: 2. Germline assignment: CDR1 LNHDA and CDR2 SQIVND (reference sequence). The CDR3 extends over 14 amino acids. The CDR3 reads CATGTSANTGELFF. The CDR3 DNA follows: TGTGCCACCGGGACTAGCGCGAACACCGGGGAGCTGTTTTTT.

The CDR3: CASSPGGARGGYGYTF. The CDR3 region has the DNA TGTGCCAGCAGTCCAGGAGGGGCGCGGGGCGGGTATGGCTACACCTTC. The V gene is TRBV28, the J gene TRBJ1-2; possibly TRBD1 for D (5 bases). Germline values: CDR1 MDHEN, CDR2 SYDVKM. V dropped 5 bases and J dropped 5 bases, with 21 bases sitting between them. This CDR3 spans 16 amino acids.

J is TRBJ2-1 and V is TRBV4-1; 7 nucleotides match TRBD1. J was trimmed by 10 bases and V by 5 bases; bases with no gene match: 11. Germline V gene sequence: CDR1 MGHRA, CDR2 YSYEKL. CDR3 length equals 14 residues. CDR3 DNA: TGCGCCAGCAGCTTCACAGGGGATATCGGGGAGCAGTTCTTC. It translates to CASSFTGDIGEQFF.

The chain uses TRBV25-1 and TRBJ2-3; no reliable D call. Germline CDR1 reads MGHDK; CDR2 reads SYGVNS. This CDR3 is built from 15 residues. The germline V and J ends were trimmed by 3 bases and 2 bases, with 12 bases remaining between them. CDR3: CASSDPRAPTDTQYF. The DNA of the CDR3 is TGTGCCAGCAGTGATCCCCGGGCTCCCACAGATACGCAGTATTTT. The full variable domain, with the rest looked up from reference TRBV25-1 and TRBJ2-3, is EADIYQTPRYLVIGTGKKITLECSQTMGHDKMYWYQQDPGMELHLIHYSYGVNSTEKGDLSSESTVSRIRTEHFPLTLESARPSHTSQYLCASSDPRAPTDTQYFGPGTRLTVL.

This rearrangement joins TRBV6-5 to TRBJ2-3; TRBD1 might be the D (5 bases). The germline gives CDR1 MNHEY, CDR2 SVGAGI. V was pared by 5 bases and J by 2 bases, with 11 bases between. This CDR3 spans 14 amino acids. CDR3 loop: CASSPGLSTDTQYF. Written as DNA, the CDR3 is TGTGCCAGCAGTCCAGGGTTGTCCACAGATACGCAGTATTTT.

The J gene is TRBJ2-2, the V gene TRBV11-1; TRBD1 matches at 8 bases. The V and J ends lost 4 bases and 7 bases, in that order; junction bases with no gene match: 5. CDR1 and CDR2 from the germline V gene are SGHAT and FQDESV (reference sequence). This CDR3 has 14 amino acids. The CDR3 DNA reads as TGTGCCAGCAGCTCCCGGGACAGGAGCGGGGAGCTGTTTTTT. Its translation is CASSSRDRSGELFF.

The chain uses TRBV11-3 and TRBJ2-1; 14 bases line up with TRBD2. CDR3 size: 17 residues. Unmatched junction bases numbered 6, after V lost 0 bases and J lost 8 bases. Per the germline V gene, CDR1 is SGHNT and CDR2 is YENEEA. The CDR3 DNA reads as TGTGCCAGCAGCTTAGATGGGCCGGGACTAGCGGGAGATGAGCAGTTCTTC. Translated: CASSLDGPGLAGDEQFF. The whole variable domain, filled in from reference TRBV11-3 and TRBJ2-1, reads EAGVVQSPRYKIIEKKQPVAFWCNPISGHNTLYWYLQNLGQGPELLIRYENEEAVDDSQLPKDRFSAERLKGVDSTLKIQPAELGDSAVYLCASSLDGPGLAGDEQFFGPGTRLTVL.

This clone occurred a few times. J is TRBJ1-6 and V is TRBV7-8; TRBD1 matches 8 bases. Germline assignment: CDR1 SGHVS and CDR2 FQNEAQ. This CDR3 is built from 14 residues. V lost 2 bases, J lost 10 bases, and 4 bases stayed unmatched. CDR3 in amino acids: CASSLRQGSSPLHF. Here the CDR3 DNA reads TGTGCCAGCAGCTTAAGACAGGGGAGCTCACCCCTCCACTTT.

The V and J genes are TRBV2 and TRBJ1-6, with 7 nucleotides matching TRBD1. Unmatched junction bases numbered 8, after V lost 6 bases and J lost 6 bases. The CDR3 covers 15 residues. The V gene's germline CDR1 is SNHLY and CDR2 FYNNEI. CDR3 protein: CASRARTGPNSPLHF. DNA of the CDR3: TGTGCCAGCAGGGCCAGGACAGGTCCTAATTCACCCCTCCACTTT.

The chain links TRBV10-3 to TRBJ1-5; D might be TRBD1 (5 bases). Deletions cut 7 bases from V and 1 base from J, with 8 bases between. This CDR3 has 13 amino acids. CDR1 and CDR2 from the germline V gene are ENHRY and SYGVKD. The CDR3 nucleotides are TGTGCCATCAATGGGGACAGCAATCAGCCCCAGCATTTT. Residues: CAINGDSNQPQHF.

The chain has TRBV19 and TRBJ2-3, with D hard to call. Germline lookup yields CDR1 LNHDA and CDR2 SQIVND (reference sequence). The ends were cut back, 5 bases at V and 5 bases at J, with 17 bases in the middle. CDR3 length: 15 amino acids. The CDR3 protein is CASSPGRTYGDTQYF. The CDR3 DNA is TGTGCCAGTAGTCCCGGACGGACCTACGGAGATACGCAGTATTTT.

The CDR3 coding sequence is TGTGCCAGCAGCCCCGCGAGCGGCCTAAGCACAGATACGCAGTATTTT. Its translation: CASSPASGLSTDTQYF. The J gene is TRBJ2-3, the V gene TRBV3-1 (or the pseudogene TRBV3-2), with a tentative D call TRBD2 (5 bases). The germline V gene encodes CDR1 LGHDT and CDR2 YNNKEL (reference sequence). CDR3 length equals 16 residues. Trimming shortened V by 4 bases and J by 0 bases, and 14 bases separated the two germline ends.

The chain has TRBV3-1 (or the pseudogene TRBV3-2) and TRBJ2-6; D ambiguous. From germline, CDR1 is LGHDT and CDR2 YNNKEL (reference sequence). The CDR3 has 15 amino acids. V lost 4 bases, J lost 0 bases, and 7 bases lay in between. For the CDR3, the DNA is TGTGCCAGCAGCCCCGCCTCCTCTGGGGCCAACGTCCTGACTTTC. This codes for CASSPASSGANVLTF.

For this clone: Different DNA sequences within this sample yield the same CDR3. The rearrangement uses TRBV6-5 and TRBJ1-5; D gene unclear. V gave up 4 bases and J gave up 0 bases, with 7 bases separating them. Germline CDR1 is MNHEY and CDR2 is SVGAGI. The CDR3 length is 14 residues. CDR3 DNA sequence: TGTGCCAGCAGTTTGGGAGGTAGCAATCAGCCCCAGCATTTT. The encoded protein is CASSLGGSNQPQHF.